Following are 21 T cell receptor beta chains from one sample sequenced in a study of cytomegalovirus exposure and HLA in healthy donors. The PCR contained 60 Vbeta and 13 Jbeta primers. Sequenced by immunoSEQ multiplex PCR; TCRdb stores in-frame clones only, minus some. The sample holds some 160,000 clones, roughly 80% seen once. The sample consisted of PBMCs. The source of these receptors is a man aged 45 to 65 in good health and CMV-seropositive.

The sample holds a few counts of this clone. The CDR3 region is CASSLGTVNQPQHF. The DNA of the CDR3 is TGTGCCAGCAGCCTCGGGACAGTCAATCAGCCCCAGCATTTT. V and J are TRBV5-5 and TRBJ1-5, with 7 bases that match TRBD1. This CDR3 region has 14 residues. Germline CDR1 SGHKS, CDR2 YYEKEE (reference sequence). The junction had 4 bases not matched to a gene; V was cut back by 4 bases and J by 3 bases. The complete variable domain, with remaining parts taken from reference TRBV5-5 and TRBJ1-5, reads DAGVTQSPTHLIKTRGQQVTLRCSPISGHKSVSWYQQVLGQGPQFIFQYYEKEERGRGNFPDRFSARQFPNYSSELNVNALLLGDSALYLCASSLGTVNQPQHFGDGTRLSIL.

This clone was seen just once. This chain links TRBV29-1 with TRBJ1-1; no firm D call. The CDR3 contains 14 residues. Germline V CDR1 and CDR2: SQVTM, ANQGSEA. Trimming removed 1 base from V and 4 bases from J, with 13 bases in between. CDR3 in DNA: TGCAGCGTTGAAGGGTCAGGAATGGGCACTGAAGCTTTCTTT. It codes for CSVEGSGMGTEAFF.

The table lists this clone with a few counts. The CDR3 spells CASSITPANTGELFF. Here the CDR3 DNA reads TGTGCCAGTAGTATTACACCTGCGAACACCGGGGAGCTGTTTTTT. The chain has TRBV19 and TRBJ2-2; D remains unclear. This CDR3 is built from 15 residues. Germline V gene lookup returns CDR1 LNHDA and CDR2 SQIVND (reference sequence). Trimming left V 3 bases short and J 0 bases short, with 8 bases between.

The chain couples TRBV28 to TRBJ2-5; 13 nucleotides agree with TRBD2. Germline V CDR1 and CDR2: MDHEN, SYDVKM. The V and J ends lost 10 bases and 4 bases, in that order; junction bases with no gene match: 9. CDR3 length: 15 amino acids. The CDR3 spells CATLGLAGMRETQYF. The CDR3 region has the DNA TGTGCCACCCTGGGACTAGCGGGGATGAGAGAGACCCAGTACTTC.

V usage is TRBV7-3 and J usage is TRBJ2-5; D is perhaps TRBD1 (6 bases). Germline loops: CDR1 SGHTA, CDR2 FQGTGA. This CDR3 has 17 amino acids. The germline V and J ends were trimmed by 4 bases and 2 bases, with 20 bases remaining between them. The CDR3 loop reads CASSSPPTDRPQETQYF. The DNA of the CDR3 is TGTGCCAGCAGCTCCCCGCCGACGGACAGACCTCAAGAGACCCAGTACTTC. The complete variable domain, with remaining parts taken from reference TRBV7-3 and TRBJ2-5, reads GAGVSQTPSNKVTEKGKYVELRCDPISGHTALYWYRQSLGQGPEFLIYFQGTGAADDSGLPNDRFFAVRPEGSVSTLKIQRTERGDSAVYLCASSSPPTDRPQETQYFGPGTRLLVL.

The table lists this clone with a few counts. CDR3 protein: CASGSWPLGGNTEAFF. DNA of the CDR3: TGTGCTAGTGGTTCGTGGCCTCTGGGGGGAAACACTGAAGCTTTCTTT. J is TRBJ1-1 and V is TRBV12-5, with a possible D match to TRBD1 (5 bases). This CDR3 spans 16 amino acids. The V and J ends lost 4 bases and 2 bases respectively, with 17 bases between them. Germline CDR1 is LGHNT and CDR2 is FRNRAP.

This chain links TRBV15 with TRBJ1-5; 7 nucleotides agree with TRBD1. The V and J ends lost 2 bases and 6 bases, in that order; junction bases with no gene match: 7. This CDR3 is 15 amino acids long. Per the germline V gene, CDR1 is LNHNV and CDR2 is YYDKDF (reference sequence). This CDR3 reads CATSRHRGEVQPQHF. DNA of the CDR3: TGTGCCACCAGCAGACACAGGGGTGAGGTTCAGCCCCAGCATTTT.

The rearrangement joins TRBV7-8 to TRBJ1-5, with D possibly being TRBD1 (5 bases). Germline-derived CDR1 and CDR2 are SGHVS and FQNEAQ. The CDR3 has 15 amino acids. Trimming shortened V by 2 bases and J by 6 bases, and 14 bases separated the two germline ends. The CDR3 DNA is TGTGCCAGCAGCTTATGGGGGGTGGTAGGTCAGCCCCAGCATTTT. It codes for CASSLWGVVGQPQHF.

This chain links TRBV27 with TRBJ2-2, with TRBD1 identical over 10 bases. The germline V gene has CDR1 MNHEY and CDR2 SMNVEV (reference sequence). The V segment lost 5 bases and the J segment 4 bases; nucleotides outside the gene matches: 13. The CDR3 has 18 amino acids. The CDR3 region is CASSPRPPWTGGTGELFF. The CDR3 DNA reads as TGTGCCAGCAGTCCTCGACCCCCATGGACAGGGGGCACCGGGGAGCTGTTTTTT.

The genes are TRBV7-9 and TRBJ2-1, with 9 bases that match TRBD1. V dropped 5 bases and J dropped 4; count of bases not matched to a gene: 6. The CDR3 totals 15 residues. Germline V lookup: CDR1 SEHNR, CDR2 FQNEAQ (reference sequence). DNA of the CDR3: TGTGCCAGCAGCAAGGACAGGGGAGTATACAATGAGCAGTTCTTC. Protein product: CASSKDRGVYNEQFF. The full variable domain, completed using reference TRBV7-9 and TRBJ2-1, is DTGVSQNPRHKITKRGQNVTFRCDPISEHNRLYWYRQTLGQGPEFLTYFQNEAQLEKSRLLSDRFSAERPKGSFSTLEIQRTEQGDSAMYLCASSKDRGVYNEQFFGPGTRLTVL.

The rearrangement links TRBV19 to TRBJ1-5, with 9 bases identical to TRBD1. Germline V CDR1 and CDR2: LNHDA, SQIVND (reference sequence). With 4 bases clipped from V and 7 bases from J, the junction kept 5 bases outside the gene matches. The CDR3 has 14 amino acids. The CDR3 DNA follows: TGTGCCAGTAGTACGGGACAGGGAGGGCAGCCCCAGCATTTT. Its translation: CASSTGQGGQPQHF.

The chain carries TRBV5-1 and TRBJ1-1; 11 bases match TRBD1. V was pared by 4 bases and J by 3 bases, with 2 bases of the junction left unmatched. Germline V CDR1 and CDR2: SGHRS, YFSETQ. This CDR3 is built from 14 residues. Written as DNA, the CDR3 is TGCGCCAGCAGCAAGGGACAGGGGGACACTGAAGCTTTCTTT. This translates into CASSKGQGDTEAFF. The full variable domain, in which reference TRBV5-1 and TRBJ1-1 provide the parts outside the CDR3, is KAGVTQTPRYLIKTRGQQVTLSCSPISGHRSVSWYQQTPGQGLQFLFEYFSETQRNKGNFPGRFSGRQFSNSRSEMNVSTLELGDSALYLCASSKGQGDTEAFFGQGTRLTVV.

In its sample, this clone was seen once. The genes are TRBV6-4 and TRBJ2-1; D is perhaps TRBD2 (5 bases). The CDR3 has 15 residues. Germline CDR1 reads MRHNA; CDR2 reads SNTAGT. V shed 0 bases and J shed 1 base, with 7 bases lying between them. The CDR3 DNA sequence: TGTGCCAGCAGTGACTCAGCGGCGTCCTACAATGAGCAGTTCTTC. Translation gives CASSDSAASYNEQFF.

This chain joins TRBV7-2 and TRBJ1-5, with D uncertain. The CDR3 runs to 15 residues. Germline V gene sequence: CDR1 SGHTA, CDR2 FQGNSA. Trimming took 1 base from V and 1 from J, leaving 8 bases between them. The CDR3 sequence: CASSLGTQSNQPQHF. CDR3 bases: TGTGCCAGCAGCTTAGGAACCCAGAGCAATCAGCCCCAGCATTTT. Full variable domain (rest looked up from reference TRBV7-2 and TRBJ1-5): GAGVSQSPSNKVTEKGKDVELRCDPISGHTALYWYRQSLGQGLEFLIYFQGNSAPDKSGLPSDRFSAERTGGSVSTLTIQRTQQEDSAVYLCASSLGTQSNQPQHFGDGTRLSIL.

This clone was detected once. The gene calls are TRBV6-1 and TRBJ1-2, with 7 bases aligning to TRBD1. Trimming at V came to 6 bases and at J to 4 bases, leaving 5 bases not matched to a gene. This CDR3 has 13 residues. Germline CDR1 MNHNS, CDR2 SASEGT. CDR3 in DNA: TGTGCCAGCAGACCGACAGGGAGCTATGGCTACACCTTC. Its translation: CASRPTGSYGYTF.

This clone occurred a few times. This specimen includes other DNA sequences encoding the same CDR3. The CDR3 loop reads CASSQELDLPYGYTF. As DNA, the CDR3 is TGTGCCAGCAGCCAAGAACTCGATCTTCCCTATGGCTACACCTTC. The chain joins TRBV4-2 to TRBJ1-2, with no clear D. V was cut by 0 bases and J by 4 bases, with 12 bases left in between. Germline-derived CDR1 and CDR2 are LGHNA and YNFKEQ. The CDR3 is 15 residues long.

This clone has just a few counts. The CDR3 spells CASSLQYF. The CDR3 DNA reads as TGTGCCAGCAGTCTTCAGTACTTC. The J gene is TRBJ2-5, the V gene TRBV2, with unresolved D. Between the trimmed V and J ends, which lost 5 bases and 11 bases, there was a span of 3 bases. The CDR3 covers 8 residues. Germline V lookup: CDR1 SNHLY, CDR2 FYNNEI. Combining the CDR3 with reference TRBV2 and TRBJ2-5 gives the whole variable domain EPEVTQTPSHQVTQMGQEVILRCVPISNHLYFYWYRQILGQKVEFLVSFYNNEISEKSEIFDDQFSVERPDGSNFTLKIRSTKLEDSAMYFCASSLQYFGPGTRLLVL.

The chain uses TRBV11-2 and TRBJ2-1; 7 bases align to TRBD1. The V and J ends lost 5 bases and 0 bases, in that order; junction bases with no gene match: 4. CDR3 size: 15 residues. Germline V CDR1 and CDR2: SGHAT, FQNNGV. The CDR3 spells CASSPRDSSYNEQFF. CDR3 bases: TGTGCCAGCAGCCCACGGGACAGCTCCTACAATGAGCAGTTCTTC.

The CDR3 DNA reads TGTGCCAGCAGCACCGGACAGGCAAGGAGCTCCTACGAGCAGTACTTC. Translated: CASSTGQARSSYEQYF. The chain employs TRBV21-1 and TRBJ2-7; TRBD1 is taken as the D call from the table, unchecked against the DNA. TRBV21-1 is a recognized pseudogene. This CDR3 has 16 residues.

In this sample, this clone turned up once. V usage is TRBV7-2 and J usage is TRBJ1-1, with 7 bases identical to TRBD1. The CDR3 contains 16 residues. Unmatched junction bases numbered 8, after V lost 3 bases and J lost 1 base. CDR1 SGHTA and CDR2 FQGNSA come from the germline V gene. CDR3: CASSLIAGQSNTEAFF. The DNA of the CDR3 is TGTGCCAGCAGCTTGATAGCGGGACAGTCGAACACTGAAGCTTTCTTT. The whole variable domain, remainder taken from reference TRBV7-2 and TRBJ1-1, is GAGVSQSPSNKVTEKGKDVELRCDPISGHTALYWYRQSLGQGLEFLIYFQGNSAPDKSGLPSDRFSAERTGGSVSTLTIQRTQQEDSAVYLCASSLIAGQSNTEAFFGQGTRLTVV.

The CDR3 region has the DNA TGTGCCAGCAGCTTAGGGAGAGAGACCCAGTACTTC. This gives the protein CASSLGRETQYF. The gene calls are TRBV7-2 and TRBJ2-5; D is undetermined. V gave up 1 base and J gave up 4 bases, with 4 bases separating them. The CDR3 has 12 residues. CDR1 and CDR2 from the germline V gene are SGHTA and FQGNSA. The whole variable domain, remainder taken from reference TRBV7-2 and TRBJ2-5, is GAGVSQSPSNKVTEKGKDVELRCDPISGHTALYWYRQSLGQGLEFLIYFQGNSAPDKSGLPSDRFSAERTGGSVSTLTIQRTQQEDSAVYLCASSLGRETQYFGPGTRLLVL.